This T cell receptor (beta chain) was identified in a study of blood T cell repertoires in COVID-19 (dated by TCRdb to about 2020). Background on the whole study: Samples covering the acute and convalescent phases of COVID-19 were provided by collaborators in the United States, Italy and Spain. The prospective study material was composed of cDNA or gDNA derived from T cells, B-cell-depleted T cells, or PBMCs. Subjects who had been exposed to COVID-19, were actively infected with it, or had recovered from it provided the deeply sampled blood TCRbeta repertoires that made up the dataset. The repertoires were made available in a free public database intended to serve as a resource for research on the immune response to SARS-CoV-2. The samples were drawn from the first 160 participants of the ongoing ImmuneRACE study and from 1,254 subjects provided by 6 global collaborators. Sample metadata almost always included a de-identified subject ID, COVID-19 status, age in years and sex. Where available, HLA class I and class II types were taken from metadata supplied by the sample provider and were not determined by assay-based typing.

Unmatched junction bases come to 6, with V trimmed by 5 bases and J by 4 bases. CDR1 and CDR2 (MNHEY, SVGAGI) derive from the germline V gene. The CDR3 goes from the cysteine to the phenylalanine over 15 residues. The CDR3 DNA has 45 bases and is translated from base 1. The paper's findings and limits, for the study overall: The quantity of clinical and demographic metadata differed by source and by participant and was supplied without curation.

Comment on this clone: What this receptor recognizes is not known. Within one base of it there is no much larger clone, and no base qualities were kept.

The immunoSEQ Assay, a bias-controlled multiplex PCR, was used to amplify TCRbeta CDR3 regions from genomic DNA. In the source study's methods: Within the assay, amplification of reference gene primers was used to estimate how many nucleated cells each sample contained. Sequence reads were collapsed and filtered to measure the absolute abundance of every unique TCRbeta CDR3 rearrangement. For each sample, productive Simpson clonality was calculated as the square root of Simpson's diversity index over productive rearrangements. This immuneACCESS table, as held by TCRdb, lists in-frame sequences with V and J called but not all clones. Of the missing ones, under half trace to an unresolved V gene in checked studies; the others have no known cause. V, J and clone size derive from that table, while D and trimming were established from the DNA sequence. The sample contains over 150,000 clones, approximately 80% of them found a single time. The leading ten clones occupy 6.9% of the sample.

Each collaborating institution followed its own protocols to collect whole blood in K2EDTA tubes. For TCRbeta analysis, collaborators shipped samples in one of three forms: frozen whole blood, isolated PBMCs, or DNA extracted from either of those sample types. The sequenced material came from peripheral blood. This sequence originates from a human donor with acute or convalescent COVID-19. The donor label of this sample is uncertain. Rearrangement joined TRBV6-5 to TRBJ2-2, with 8 middle bases fitting TRBD2. The nucleotide sequence reads TGTGCCAGCAGTCTGACGGGAGGGGGCACCGGGGAGCTGTTTTTT. This sequence encodes CASSLTGGGTGELFF.